This TCR beta chain stems from a study of blood T cell repertoires in COVID-19. Trimming pared 3 bases from V and 5 bases from J, leaving 11 bases between. The CDR3 totals 13 residues. CDR1 and CDR2 from the germline V gene are SGHRS and YFSETQ. The assay was immunoSEQ multiplex PCR, and TCRdb's table has in-frame clones only and misses some. This sample has under 65,000 clones, with around 93% found just once. The chain recombines TRBV5-1 with TRBJ2-5; possibly TRBD1 for D (6 bases). This TCR derives from a man aged 50-60 years with acute or convalescent COVID-19. Sequenced sample: peripheral blood. This CDR3 reads CASSSWTDETQYF. CDR3 bases: TGCGCCAGCAGCTCTTGGACAGATGAGACCCAGTACTTC.